The 17 T cell receptor beta chains presented below share a single source sample, sequenced in a study of blood T cell repertoires in COVID-19. This table comes from immunoSEQ multiplex PCR, and its TCRdb copy is limited to in-frame clones, with some not included. The sample yields around 250,000 clones, roughly 86% seen once. The source material was peripheral blood. The receptors shown here come from a man aged 80 or over with acute or convalescent COVID-19.

The rearrangement uses TRBV6-5 and TRBJ1-5; D is undetermined. V lost 10 bases and J 9 bases, leaving 13 bases between the germline ends. The germline CDR1 and CDR2 sequences are MNHEY and SVGAGI. The CDR3 sequence is 11 residues long. CDR3 sequence reads: CAISSLGPQHF. DNA for the CDR3: TGTGCCATTTCTTCCCTAGGGCCCCAGCATTTT.

The chain combines TRBV12-5 with TRBJ1-1; the D gene is possibly TRBD1 (5 bases). Deletions cut 6 bases from V and 8 bases from J, with 10 bases between. This CDR3 is 11 amino acids long. Germline CDR1 and CDR2: LGHNT and FRNRAP. The CDR3 nucleotides are TGTGCTAGTGGCGCAGGGCGCGAAGCTTTCTTT. Encoded protein: CASGAGREAFF.

CDR3 loop: CASSPTGGFNGYTF. The DNA for the CDR3 is TGTGCCAGCAGTCCGACAGGGGGCTTTAATGGCTACACCTTC. This chain uses TRBV7-9 with TRBJ1-2; 10 bases line up with TRBD1. There are 14 residues in the CDR3. Per germline, CDR1 SEHNR and CDR2 FQNEAQ (reference sequence). J gave up 6 bases and V 6 bases, and 7 bases lay outside the gene matches. Drawing the rest from reference TRBV7-9 and TRBJ1-2, the complete variable domain is DTGVSQNPRHKITKRGQNVTFRCDPISEHNRLYWYRQTLGQGPEFLTYFQNEAQLEKSRLLSDRFSAERPKGSFSTLEIQRTEQGDSAMYLCASSPTGGFNGYTFGSGTRLTVV.

This rearrangement joins TRBV27 to TRBJ1-3; no definite D call. Germline assignment: CDR1 MNHEY and CDR2 SMNVEV (reference sequence). Trimming removed 3 bases at V and 0 bases at J, with 12 bases between. The CDR3 has 16 residues. This chain's CDR3 is CASSFTEKHSGNTIYF. In DNA form, the CDR3 reads TGTGCCAGCAGTTTTACAGAGAAACACTCTGGAAACACCATATATTTT.

This clone was picked up one time. The chain carries TRBV2 and TRBJ1-4; D remains unclear. With 7 bases removed from V and 0 bases from J, the gap between germline ends came to 18 bases. Germline values: CDR1 SNHLY, CDR2 FYNNEI. CDR3 length equals 17 residues. The CDR3 DNA reads as TGTGCCAGCACCCGAGGGAGTTTAGTCGCAACTAATGAAAAACTGTTTTTT. Protein: CASTRGSLVATNEKLFF.

The chain couples TRBV1 to TRBJ1-5; the table assigns TRBD1, which was not confirmed against the DNA. TRBV1 is noted as a pseudogene. The CDR3 contains 14 residues. This CDR3 is CTSSHPNSNQPQHF. In DNA, the CDR3 is TGCACCAGCAGCCATCCCAATAGCAATCAGCCCCAGCATTTT.

The rearrangement joins TRBV2 to TRBJ2-7; D might be TRBD1 (6 bases). Trimming took off 9 bases at V and 0 bases at J, with 18 bases between the two ends. Per the germline V gene, CDR1 is SNHLY and CDR2 is FYNNEI. The CDR3 sequence is 15 residues long. CDR3 loop: CASEQGPGSSYEQYF. The CDR3 DNA reads TGTGCCAGTGAGCAGGGGCCGGGGAGCTCCTACGAGCAGTACTTC.

V is TRBV5-1 and J is TRBJ2-1; 8 positions agree with TRBD2. The ends lost 0 bases at V and 9 bases at J; junction bases unmatched: 5. Germline V lookup: CDR1 SGHRS, CDR2 YFSETQ. This CDR3 comprises 14 residues. This chain's CDR3 is CASSLGTSSSEQFF. The CDR3 bases are TGCGCCAGCAGCTTGGGGACTAGCTCCAGTGAGCAGTTCTTC.

This clone was detected a few times. The V and J genes are TRBV5-5 and TRBJ2-7; D is undetermined. The CDR3 length is 15 residues. Germline values: CDR1 SGHKS, CDR2 YYEKEE (reference sequence). Trimming took off 1 base at V and 0 bases at J, with 11 bases between the two ends. CDR3 sequence: CASSLHAPSSYEQYF. CDR3 in DNA: TGTGCCAGCAGCTTGCACGCCCCGAGCTCCTACGAGCAGTACTTC.

This clone was seen a handful of times. This chain links TRBV5-6 with TRBJ1-2; D call uncertain. Deletions cut 1 base from V and 6 bases from J, with 13 bases between. Per the germline V gene, CDR1 is SGHDT and CDR2 is YYEEEE. This CDR3 comprises 14 residues. This CDR3 is CASSLSLAPDGYTF. CDR3 bases: TGTGCCAGCAGCTTGTCATTAGCGCCCGATGGCTACACCTTC.

V usage is TRBV3-1 (or the pseudogene TRBV3-2) and J usage is TRBJ2-2; TRBD1 aligns across 8 bases. Trimming cost V 4 bases and J 5 bases; bases outside gene matches: 9. CDR1 LGHDT and CDR2 YNNKEL come from the germline V gene (reference sequence). The CDR3 contains 16 residues. CDR3 amino acids: CASSLLGTGVTGELFF. In nucleotides, the CDR3 is TGTGCCAGCAGCCTGTTGGGGACAGGAGTAACCGGGGAGCTGTTTTTT.

This clone has just a few counts. The chain combines TRBV24-1 with TRBJ1-2, with 8 bases identical to TRBD1. The CDR3 has 14 amino acids. The V segment lost 5 bases and the J segment 3 bases; nucleotides outside the gene matches: 4. Germline V gene lookup returns CDR1 KGHDR and CDR2 SFDVKD. CDR3 bases: TGTGCCACCAGTGGGCAGGGACAGGACTATGGCTACACCTTC. This translates into CATSGQGQDYGYTF.

This chain joins TRBV5-6 and TRBJ1-2; TRBD1 matches at 11 bases. This CDR3 contains 16 residues. V dropped 5 bases and J dropped 0; count of bases not matched to a gene: 6. Germline assignment: CDR1 SGHDT and CDR2 YYEEEE. The CDR3 reads CASSSTGQGANYGYTF. In DNA, the CDR3 is TGTGCCAGCAGTTCGACGGGACAGGGGGCTAACTATGGCTACACCTTC. Complete variable domain (other parts from reference TRBV5-6 and TRBJ1-2): DAGVTQSPTHLIKTRGQQVTLRCSPKSGHDTVSWYQQALGQGPQFIFQYYEEEERQRGNFPDRFSGHQFPNYSSELNVNALLLGDSALYLCASSSTGQGANYGYTFGSGTRLTVV.

The chain combines TRBV9 with TRBJ2-1; 9 bases match TRBD2. The CDR3 covers 16 residues. Germline V CDR1 and CDR2: SGDLS, YYNGEE. V lost 0 bases to trimming and J lost 9 bases; unmatched junction nucleotides: 10. DNA of the CDR3: TGTGCCAGCAGCGTAGGGCCCGGGACTAGCCTCGCTGAGCAGTTCTTC. Translation gives CASSVGPGTSLAEQFF.

This sequence joins TRBV7-6 and TRBJ1-3; 10 nucleotides line up with TRBD1. Germline V CDR1 and CDR2: SGHVS, FNYEAQ. The CDR3 is 17 amino acids. The V and J ends lost 5 bases and 0 bases, in that order; junction bases with no gene match: 7. The CDR3 DNA reads TGTGCCAGCAGCCCGAGGACAGGGGGATACTCTGGAAACACCATATATTTT. It yields the protein CASSPRTGGYSGNTIYF.

The CDR3 nucleotides are TGCAGCGGTTACGTCAGGGCTGGGACTGAAGCTTTCTTT. This encodes CSGYVRAGTEAFF. This sequence joins TRBV29-1 and TRBJ1-1; D is possibly TRBD1 (5 bases). CDR1 is SQVTM, CDR2 ANQGSEA, per germline. The CDR3 runs to 13 residues. The germline V and J ends were trimmed by 7 bases and 5 bases, with 17 bases remaining between them.

J is TRBJ1-2 and V is TRBV5-6, with D perhaps TRBD1 (5 bases). V lost 4 bases, J lost 2 bases, and 15 bases lay in between. The CDR3 length is 15 residues. Germline assignment: CDR1 SGHDT and CDR2 YYEEEE. In DNA form, the CDR3 reads TGTGCCAGCAGCCCAACCCGTCGGACAAACTATGGCTACACCTTC. Residues: CASSPTRRTNYGYTF.